This passage covers 25 T cell receptor beta chains from one sample sequenced in a study of CD8+ T cells in alopecia areata. Investigators isolated RNA and reverse transcribed it into cDNA to act as the sequencing template. TCRdb keeps only in-frame clones here, not all; method: immunoSEQ multiplex PCR. The repertoire includes approximately 150,000 clones, about 70% of them detected once, and around 10% sits in the top ten. Material: CD8+ T cells sorted from blood, obtained at week 0. These receptors all come from a human donor with alopecia areata.

A remark on this clone: A read error may produce the germline difference seen at one junction end. Other DNA sequences in this sample translate to the same CDR3. The chain has TRBV29-1 and TRBJ2-6; D is possibly TRBD1 or TRBD2 (5 bases each). The CDR3 is 13 residues long. The germline CDR1 and CDR2 sequences are SQVTM and ANQGSEA. CDR3 DNA sequence: TGCAGCGTTGCTAGCTCTGGGGCCAACGTCCTGACCTTC. Its translation: CSVASSGANVLTF.

The chain has TRBV27 and TRBJ2-3; D tentatively reads TRBD1 or TRBD2 (5 bases each). The CDR3 contains 15 residues. Germline lookup yields CDR1 MNHEY and CDR2 SMNVEV (reference sequence). V was pared by 3 bases and J by 2 bases, with 12 bases between. The CDR3 DNA reads as TGTGCCAGCAGTTTGAGGGGCAGCTACACAGATACGCAGTATTTT. Translation: CASSLRGSYTDTQYF.

The chain links TRBV27 to TRBJ1-6, with a tentative D call TRBD1 (5 bases). The V and J ends lost 3 bases and 4 bases respectively, with 16 bases between them. Germline assignment: CDR1 MNHEY and CDR2 SMNVEV (reference sequence). The CDR3 has 17 amino acids. In DNA form, the CDR3 reads TGTGCCAGCAGTTTGCTTGGGGGTCCCTCTTATAATTCACCCCTCCACTTT. This codes for CASSLLGGPSYNSPLHF.

The chain uses TRBV7-9 and TRBJ1-2; D gene ambiguous. The germline V gene encodes CDR1 SEHNR and CDR2 FQNEAQ (reference sequence). V lost 5 bases to trimming and J lost 8 bases, with 9 bases between them. This CDR3 has 11 residues. The CDR3: CASSLKRGYTF. The CDR3 nucleotides read TGTGCCAGCAGCCTCAAACGCGGCTACACCTTC.

This chain connects TRBV7-9 to TRBJ1-1, with D maybe TRBD1 (6 bases). The CDR3 has 14 amino acids. Per germline, CDR1 SEHNR and CDR2 FQNEAQ (reference sequence). Between the trimmed V and J ends, which lost 10 bases and 5 bases, there was a span of 20 bases. The CDR3 is CATQGTVRNTEAFF. The CDR3 DNA is TGTGCCACCCAGGGGACGGTTAGGAATACTGAAGCTTTCTTT.

V gene TRBV27 combines with J gene TRBJ2-1; D may correspond to TRBD1 or TRBD2 (5 bases each). CDR1 MNHEY and CDR2 SMNVEV come from the germline V gene (reference sequence). The V and J ends lost 1 base and 10 bases respectively, with 11 bases between them. The CDR3 is 13 amino acids. This CDR3 reads CASSLFAEGEQFF. As DNA, the CDR3 is TGTGCCAGCAGTTTATTCGCCGAGGGGGAGCAGTTCTTC.

The rearrangement uses TRBV19 and TRBJ2-2; unclear D gene. The CDR3 contains 12 residues. V lost 8 bases and J lost 4, with 8 bases in between. CDR1 and CDR2 from the germline V gene are LNHDA and SQIVND (reference sequence). As DNA, the CDR3 is TGTGCCAGTGGAGTCGTCACCGGGGAGCTGTTTTTT. This encodes CASGVVTGELFF.

The chain carries TRBV5-1 and TRBJ1-4; D possibly corresponds to TRBD1 (5 bases). The CDR3 runs 15 residues. Germline assignment: CDR1 SGHRS and CDR2 YFSETQ. V was shortened by 0 bases and J by 6 bases, with 12 bases between the two germline ends. The CDR3 region is CASSLALAGDEKLFF. CDR3 DNA sequence: TGCGCCAGCAGCTTGGCCCTCGCGGGGGATGAAAAACTGTTTTTT.

This clone showed up just a few times. The chain is built from TRBV5-1 and TRBJ2-7, with D maybe TRBD2 (5 bases). Germline CDR1 SGHRS, CDR2 YFSETQ. V lost 0 bases and J 3 bases, leaving 13 bases between the germline ends. This CDR3 has 15 residues. The CDR3 DNA follows: TGCGCCAGCAGCTTGGTTGCCGGGAAAGGCTACGAGCAGTACTTC. Protein: CASSLVAGKGYEQYF.

The chain links TRBV6-5 to TRBJ2-1; 7 positions match TRBD2. CDR3 length: 10 amino acids. Per the germline V gene, CDR1 is MNHEY and CDR2 is SVGAGI. The CDR3 coding sequence is TGTGCGAAAGCGGGGTTGAAGCAGTTCTTC. Its protein is CAKAGLKQFF.

To note about this clone: Other DNA sequences in this sample translate to the same CDR3. This chain links TRBV5-6 with TRBJ2-7; D unresolved. Germline V gives CDR1 SGHDT, CDR2 YYEEEE. The germline V and J ends were trimmed by 0 bases and 4 bases, with 2 bases remaining between them. This CDR3 is built from 11 residues. CDR3 in amino acids: CASSLGYEQYF. The CDR3 DNA sequence: TGTGCCAGCAGCTTGGGGTACGAGCAGTACTTC. Together with reference TRBV5-6 and TRBJ2-7, the CDR3 gives the full variable domain: DAGVTQSPTHLIKTRGQQVTLRCSPKSGHDTVSWYQQALGQGPQFIFQYYEEEERQRGNFPDRFSGHQFPNYSSELNVNALLLGDSALYLCASSLGYEQYFGPGTRLTVT.

Written as DNA, the CDR3 is TGTGCCAGCAGCAAAGCAAGGGTATTGGGTAATGGCTACACCTTC. Protein sequence: CASSKARVLGNGYTF. This chain joins TRBV21-1 and TRBJ1-2. TRBV21-1 is annotated as a pseudogene. The CDR3 extends over 15 amino acids.

The gene calls are TRBV5-1 and TRBJ2-2; D not resolved. Trimming took 3 bases from V and 10 from J, leaving 10 bases between them. CDR3 length: 12 amino acids. The germline V gene has CDR1 SGHRS and CDR2 YFSETQ. CDR3 protein: CASSWKGPELFF. The CDR3 nucleotides read TGCGCCAGCAGCTGGAAAGGTCCGGAGCTGTTTTTT.

The chain couples TRBV19 to TRBJ1-4; D is unclear. Per the germline V gene, CDR1 is LNHDA and CDR2 is SQIVND (reference sequence). Trimming stripped 4 bases from V and 8 bases from J, with 14 bases between. The CDR3 runs 14 residues. DNA of the CDR3: TGTGCCAGTAGTAGGAGAAGGGATGGGGAAAAACTGTTTTTT. Translated: CASSRRRDGEKLFF.

The gene calls are TRBV11-2 and TRBJ1-1; D call uncertain. The CDR3 totals 19 residues. V was cut by 5 bases and J by 0 bases, with 25 bases left in between. Germline V gives CDR1 SGHAT, CDR2 FQNNGV. The CDR3 is CASSHVGFGQLHMNTEAFF. The CDR3 DNA sequence: TGTGCCAGCAGCCATGTAGGGTTCGGTCAGCTTCACATGAACACTGAAGCTTTCTTT.

The genes are TRBV11-2 and TRBJ1-5; perhaps TRBD1 as D (6 bases). Germline CDR1 SGHAT, CDR2 FQNNGV. With 5 bases removed from V and 7 bases from J, the gap between germline ends came to 12 bases. The CDR3 length is 13 residues. The CDR3 DNA is TGTGCCAGCAGCATGAACAGGGAACAGCCCCAGCATTTT. This encodes CASSMNREQPQHF.

The chain combines TRBV27 with TRBJ2-1; D gene uncertain. In germline, CDR1 is MNHEY, CDR2 SMNVEV (reference sequence). The ends were cut back, 3 bases at V and 2 bases at J, with 8 bases in the middle. The CDR3 runs to 14 residues. The CDR3 bases are TGTGCCAGCAGTTTTGAGTACACCTACAATGAGCAGTTCTTC. Protein: CASSFEYTYNEQFF.

CDR3 region: CASSQGQGWDQPQHF. The CDR3 DNA follows: TGCGCCAGCAGCCAAGGACAGGGATGGGATCAGCCCCAGCATTTT. The rearrangement uses TRBV4-1 and TRBJ1-5; 7 bases line up with TRBD1. Germline-derived CDR1 and CDR2 are MGHRA and YSYEKL. The CDR3 sequence is 15 residues long. V trimming: 1 base; J trimming: 5 bases; junction bases outside the gene matches: 5.

The chain joins TRBV29-1 to TRBJ1-1; D is undetermined. CDR3 length: 13 residues. Germline CDR1 SQVTM, CDR2 ANQGSEA. CDR3 amino acids: CIAAEGTNTEAFF. The CDR3 region has the DNA TGCATCGCCGCAGAGGGAACGAACACTGAAGCTTTCTTT.

This chain links TRBV13 with TRBJ2-3; 9 positions match TRBD2. The trim removed 5 bases at V and 8 bases at J, leaving 8 bases unmatched. This CDR3 is 14 amino acids long. Germline CDR1 PRHDT, CDR2 FYEKMQ (reference sequence). CDR3 nucleotides: TGTGCCAGCAGCCATAGTAGCGGGGGCACTACGCAGTATTTT. It yields the protein CASSHSSGGTTQYF. Complete variable domain (other parts from reference TRBV13 and TRBJ2-3): AAGVIQSPRHLIKEKRETATLKCYPIPRHDTVYWYQQGPGQDPQFLISFYEKMQSDKGSIPDRFSAQQFSDYHSELNMSSLELGDSALYFCASSHSSGGTTQYFGPGTRLTVL.

The V and J genes are TRBV7-3 and TRBJ2-3; D is uncertain. This CDR3 has 15 amino acids. Germline lookup yields CDR1 SGHTA and CDR2 FQGTGA. V was cut by 2 bases and J by 0 bases, with 9 bases left in between. The DNA for the CDR3 is TGTGCCAGCAGCTTATCTCGAGACAGCACAGATACGCAGTATTTT. This encodes CASSLSRDSTDTQYF.

CDR3 amino acids: CASSLRDIANYGYTF. The CDR3 bases are TGTGCCAGCAGCTTGAGGGACATCGCCAACTATGGCTACACCTTC. The chain joins TRBV13 to TRBJ1-2; possibly TRBD1 for D (6 bases). Trimming took off 3 bases at V and 2 bases at J, with 13 bases between the two ends. The CDR3 length is 15 residues. Germline values: CDR1 PRHDT, CDR2 FYEKMQ (reference sequence).

The rearrangement joins TRBV7-9 to TRBJ2-6; 9 bases match TRBD1. Germline values: CDR1 SEHNR, CDR2 FQNEAQ (reference sequence). J was trimmed by 1 base and V by 0 bases; bases with no gene match: 4. The CDR3 consists of 18 residues. DNA for the CDR3: TGTGCCAGCAGCTTAGCAGGGACAGGGACTTCTGGGGCCAACGTCCTGACTTTC. This sequence encodes CASSLAGTGTSGANVLTF.

This clone has just a few counts. The rearrangement links TRBV2 to TRBJ2-1; tentative D call: TRBD1 (6 bases). Trimming shortened V by 5 bases and J by 9 bases, and 11 bases separated the two germline ends. This CDR3 comprises 12 residues. Germline values: CDR1 SNHLY, CDR2 FYNNEI. Written as DNA, the CDR3 is TGTGCCAGCAGTTTCAGGGGTGGTGAGCAGTTCTTC. Its protein product is CASSFRGGEQFF. The variable domain in full, completed from reference TRBV2 and TRBJ2-1, reads EPEVTQTPSHQVTQMGQEVILRCVPISNHLYFYWYRQILGQKVEFLVSFYNNEISEKSEIFDDQFSVERPDGSNFTLKIRSTKLEDSAMYFCASSFRGGEQFFGPGTRLTVL.

V is TRBV7-9 and J is TRBJ2-1, with D perhaps given as TRBD1 or TRBD2 (5 bases each). Germline V gene sequence: CDR1 SEHNR, CDR2 FQNEAQ (reference sequence). This CDR3 spans 13 amino acids. V shed 0 bases and J shed 8 bases, with 8 bases lying between them. Written as DNA, the CDR3 is TGTGCCAGCAGCTTAGCATTGGGACATGAGCAGTTCTTC. It translates to CASSLALGHEQFF.